This TCR beta chain is drawn from a study of shared clonotypes between healthy human individuals. Overall study: Donors had three CD4 naive, three CD4 memory, two CD8 naive and one CD8 memory plate apiece.

The CDR3 covers 16 residues. The trim removed 7 bases at V and 3 bases at J, leaving 10 bases unmatched. Germline lookup yields CDR1 LNHDA and CDR2 SQIVND (reference sequence). Study results and caveats: Non-shared clonotypes had lower generation probabilities than clonotypes shared by all four sorted-subset donors. A handful of donors had 5% to 6% of their naive CD4 clonotypes in common. Genetic and exposure-history diversity was limited by the small donor number.

On this clone itself: The antigen remains unidentified.

Using immunoSEQ multiplex PCR, the repertoire was profiled, and TCRdb retains in-frame clones only, with some absent. Here the sample spans around 2.5 million clones, over 85% being singletons. The rearrangement links TRBV19 to TRBJ2-3, with TRBD1 identical over 10 bases. What was sequenced was naive CD4+ T cells from PBMCs. The subset here: CD45RA+ positively selected. This receptor was obtained from a man between 18 and 29 years old in good health. Some clones in this sample may be carry-over from other donors' samples. In nucleotides, the CDR3 is TGTGCCAGTAATTCCATCCGGGACAGGGGAACAGATACGCAGTATTTT. It yields the protein CASNSIRDRGTDTQYF.